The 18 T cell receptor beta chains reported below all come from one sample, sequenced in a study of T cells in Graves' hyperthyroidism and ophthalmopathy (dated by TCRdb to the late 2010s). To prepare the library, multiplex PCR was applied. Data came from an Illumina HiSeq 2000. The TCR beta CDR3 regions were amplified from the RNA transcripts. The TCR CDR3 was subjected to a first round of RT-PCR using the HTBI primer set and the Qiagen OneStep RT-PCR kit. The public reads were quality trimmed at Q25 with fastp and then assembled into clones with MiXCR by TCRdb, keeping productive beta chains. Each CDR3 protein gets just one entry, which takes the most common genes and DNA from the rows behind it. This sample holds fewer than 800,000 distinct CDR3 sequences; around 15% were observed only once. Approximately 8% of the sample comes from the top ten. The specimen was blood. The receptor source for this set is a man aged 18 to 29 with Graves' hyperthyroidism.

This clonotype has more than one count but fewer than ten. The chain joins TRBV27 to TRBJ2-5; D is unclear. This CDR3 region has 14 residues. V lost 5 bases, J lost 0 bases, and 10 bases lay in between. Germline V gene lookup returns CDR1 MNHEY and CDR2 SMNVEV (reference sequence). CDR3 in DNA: TGTGCCAGCAGTACCGGGTGGTACCAAGAGACCCAGTACTTC. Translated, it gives CASSTGWYQETQYF.

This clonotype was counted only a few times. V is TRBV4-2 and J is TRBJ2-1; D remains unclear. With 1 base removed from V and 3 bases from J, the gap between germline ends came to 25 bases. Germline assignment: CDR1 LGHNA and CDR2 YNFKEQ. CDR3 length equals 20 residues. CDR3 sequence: CASSQGSMWAPDPHYNEQFF. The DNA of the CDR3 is TGTGCCAGCAGCCAAGGATCTATGTGGGCCCCCGATCCGCACTACAATGAGCAGTTCTTC.

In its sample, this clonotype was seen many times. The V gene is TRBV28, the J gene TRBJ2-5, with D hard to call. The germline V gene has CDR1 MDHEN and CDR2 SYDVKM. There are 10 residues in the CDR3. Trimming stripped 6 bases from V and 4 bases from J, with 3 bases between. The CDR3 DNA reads TGTGCCAGCAGCTCAGAGACCCAGTACTTC. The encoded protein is CASSSETQYF.

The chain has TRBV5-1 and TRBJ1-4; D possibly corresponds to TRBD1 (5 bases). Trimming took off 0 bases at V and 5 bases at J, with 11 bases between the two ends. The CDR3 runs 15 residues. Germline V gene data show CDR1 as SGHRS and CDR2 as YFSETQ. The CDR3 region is CASSLVSGLNEKLFF. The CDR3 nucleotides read TGCGCCAGCAGCTTGGTGTCAGGGTTAAATGAAAAACTGTTTTTT.

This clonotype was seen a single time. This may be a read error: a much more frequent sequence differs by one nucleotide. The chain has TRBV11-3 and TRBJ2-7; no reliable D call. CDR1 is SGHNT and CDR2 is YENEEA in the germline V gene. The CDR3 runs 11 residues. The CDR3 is CASSRIYGQYF. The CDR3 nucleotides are TGTGCCAGCAGCCGTATCTACGGGCAGTACTTC. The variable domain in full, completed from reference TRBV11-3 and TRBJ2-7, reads EAGVVQSPRYKIIEKKQPVAFWCNPISGHNTLYWYLQNLGQGPELLIRYENEEAVDDSQLPKDRFSAERLKGVDSTLKIQPAELGDSAVYLCASSRIYGQYFGPGTRLTVT.

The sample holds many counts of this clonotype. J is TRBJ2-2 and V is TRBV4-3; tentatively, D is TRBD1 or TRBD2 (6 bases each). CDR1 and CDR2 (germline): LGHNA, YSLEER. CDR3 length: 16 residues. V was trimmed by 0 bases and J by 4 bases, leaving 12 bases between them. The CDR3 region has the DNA TGCGCCAGCAGCCAAGAGGGGGGCAGGGGCACCGGGGAGCTGTTTTTT. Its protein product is CASSQEGGRGTGELFF.

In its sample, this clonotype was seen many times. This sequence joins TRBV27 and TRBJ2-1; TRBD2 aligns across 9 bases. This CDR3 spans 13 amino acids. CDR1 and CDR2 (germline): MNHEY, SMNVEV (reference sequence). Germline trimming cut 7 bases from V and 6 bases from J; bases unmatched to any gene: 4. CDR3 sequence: CASTSGDPNEQFF. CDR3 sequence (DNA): TGTGCCAGCACTAGCGGGGACCCCAATGAGCAGTTCTTC.

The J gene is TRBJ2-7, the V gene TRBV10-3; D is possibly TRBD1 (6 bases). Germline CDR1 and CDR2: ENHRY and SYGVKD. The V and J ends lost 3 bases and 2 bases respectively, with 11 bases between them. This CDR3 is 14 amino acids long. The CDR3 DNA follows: TGTGCCATCAGTGATCCCAGGGGTACCTACGAGCAGTACTTC. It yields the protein CAISDPRGTYEQYF.

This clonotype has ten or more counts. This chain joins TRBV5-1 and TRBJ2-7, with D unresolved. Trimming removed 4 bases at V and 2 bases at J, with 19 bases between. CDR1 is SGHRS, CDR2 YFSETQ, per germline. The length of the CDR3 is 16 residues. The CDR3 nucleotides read TGCGCCAGCAGCCCCTTCTTTGGTCCTAAGGCCTACGAGCAGTACTTC. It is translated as CASSPFFGPKAYEQYF.

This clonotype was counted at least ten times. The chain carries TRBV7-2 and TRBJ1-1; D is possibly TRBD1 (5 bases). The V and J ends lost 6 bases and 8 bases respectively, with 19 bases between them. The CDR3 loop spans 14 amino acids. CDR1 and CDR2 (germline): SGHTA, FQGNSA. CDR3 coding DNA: TGTGCCAGCAGGCATATAGGGCAGGGAAAAGAAGCTTTCTTT. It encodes CASRHIGQGKEAFF.

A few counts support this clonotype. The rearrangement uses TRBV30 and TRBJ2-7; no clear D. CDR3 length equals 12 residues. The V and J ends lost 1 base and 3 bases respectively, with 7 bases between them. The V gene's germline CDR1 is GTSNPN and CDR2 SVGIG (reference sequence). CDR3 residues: CAWSDIFYEQYF. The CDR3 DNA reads TGTGCCTGGAGTGATATTTTCTACGAGCAGTACTTC.

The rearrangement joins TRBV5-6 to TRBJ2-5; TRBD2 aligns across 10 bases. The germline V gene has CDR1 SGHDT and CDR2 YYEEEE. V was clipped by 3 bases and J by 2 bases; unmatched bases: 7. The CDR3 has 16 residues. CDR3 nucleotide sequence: TGTGCCAGCAGCTCGACAGGACTAGCGGTACAAGAGACCCAGTACTTC. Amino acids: CASSSTGLAVQETQYF.

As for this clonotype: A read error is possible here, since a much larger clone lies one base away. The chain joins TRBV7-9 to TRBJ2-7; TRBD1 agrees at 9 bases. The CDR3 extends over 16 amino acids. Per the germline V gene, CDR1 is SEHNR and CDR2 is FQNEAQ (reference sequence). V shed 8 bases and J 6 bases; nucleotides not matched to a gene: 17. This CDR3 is CASHRIPSGTGPEQYF. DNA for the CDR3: TGTGCCAGCCACCGAATTCCCAGCGGGACAGGGCCCGAGCAGTACTTC.

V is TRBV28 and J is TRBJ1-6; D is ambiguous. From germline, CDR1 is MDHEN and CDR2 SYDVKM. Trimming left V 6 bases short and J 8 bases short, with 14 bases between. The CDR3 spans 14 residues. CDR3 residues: CASSSGPTDSPLHF. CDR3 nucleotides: TGTGCCAGCAGCAGCGGGCCGACGGATTCACCCCTCCACTTT.

In DNA, the CDR3 is TGTGCCAGCAGCTTAGGGGGGACTAGCGGGGATACGCAGTATTTT. Translated, it gives CASSLGGTSGDTQYF. V is TRBV7-2 and J is TRBJ2-3, with 12 bases matching TRBD2. Germline-derived CDR1 and CDR2 are SGHTA and FQGNSA. The CDR3 has 15 amino acids. Trimming took 1 base from V and 6 from J; bases not matched to a gene: 2.

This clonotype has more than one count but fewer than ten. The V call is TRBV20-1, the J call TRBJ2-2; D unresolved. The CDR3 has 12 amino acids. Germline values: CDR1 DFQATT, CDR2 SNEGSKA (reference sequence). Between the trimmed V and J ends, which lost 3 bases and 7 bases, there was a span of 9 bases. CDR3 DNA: TGCAGTGCTAGTCCCAGATACGGGGAGCTGTTTTTT. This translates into CSASPRYGELFF.

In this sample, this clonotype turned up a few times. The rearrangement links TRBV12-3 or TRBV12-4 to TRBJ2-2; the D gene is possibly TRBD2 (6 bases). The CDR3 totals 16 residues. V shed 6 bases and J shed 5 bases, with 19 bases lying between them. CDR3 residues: CASRPRSVRGTGELFF. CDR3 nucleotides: TGTGCCAGCAGACCTCGGAGTGTTCGGGGGACCGGGGAGCTGTTTTTT.

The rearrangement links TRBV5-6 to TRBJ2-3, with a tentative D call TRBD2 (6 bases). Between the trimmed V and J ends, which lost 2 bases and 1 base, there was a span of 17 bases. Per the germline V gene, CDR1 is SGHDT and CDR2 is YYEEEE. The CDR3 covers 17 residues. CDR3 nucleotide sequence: TGTGCCAGCAGCTTCGGCGGGAAGGGGTTAGGCACAGATACGCAGTATTTT. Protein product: CASSFGGKGLGTDTQYF.